This is a list of T cell receptor beta chains from one sample in a study of cytomegalovirus exposure and HLA in healthy donors. Data came from immunoSEQ multiplex PCR; TCRdb stores just in-frame clones and leaves some out. Here the sample spans fewer than 150,000 clones, over 75% being singletons. The sequencing input was PBMCs. The source of these receptors is a human donor in good health. Both conserved end residues are part of each CDR3. A D gene is named only where the DNA matches it firmly. Size is stated for part of the rows, as once, few or many counts, or as a class when the clone is expanded.

>TRBJ2-1|.|.|TRBV27
CASSLPREQGLNEQFF
TGTGCCAGCAGTTTGCCGCGGGAGCAGGGGCTCAATGAGCAGTTCTTC
>TRBJ2-7|TRBD2|few|TRBV30
CAWKRDYGSSQYF
TGTGCCTGGAAGAGGGACTACGGAAGCTCGCAGTACTTC
>TRBJ2-7|TRBD2|.|TRBV13
CASSLEEGSGRLSYEQYF
TGTGCCAGCAGCTTAGAGGAGGGAAGCGGGAGATTGTCCTACGAGCAGTACTTC
>TRBJ2-1|.|.|TRBV27
CASSLAGPYNEQFF
TGTGCCAGCAGTTTAGCGGGTCCCTACAATGAGCAGTTCTTC
>TRBJ2-7|.|once|TRBV28
CASSSSASYEQYF
TGTGCCAGCAGTTCTAGCGCGTCCTACGAGCAGTACTTC
>TRBJ2-6|.|few|TRBV5-4
CASSFLSYPGESGANVLTF
TGTGCCAGCAGCTTTCTATCCTACCCCGGGGAGTCTGGGGCCAACGTCCTGACTTTC
>TRBJ2-7|.|.|TRBV1
CTSSQERLAGRHEQYF
TGCACCAGCAGCCAAGAAAGGCTAGCGGGACGCCACGAGCAGTACTTC
>TRBJ2-1|TRBD2|.|TRBV19
CASSMLRESVEQFF
TGTGCCAGTAGTATGTTGCGGGAGTCTGTTGAGCAGTTCTTC
>TRBJ1-2|TRBD1|.|TRBV6-6
CASSDRANFGYTF
TGTGCCAGCAGCGACAGGGCTAACTTCGGCTACACCTTC
>TRBJ2-1|.|.|TRBV7-6
CASSQTRNEQFF
TGTGCCAGCAGCCAGACTAGAAATGAGCAGTTCTTC
>TRBJ2-3|.|once|TRBV19
CASSINGFRGSTDTQYF
TGTGCCAGTAGTATCAACGGGTTTAGGGGGAGCACAGATACGCAGTATTTT
>TRBJ2-1|TRBD2|.|TRBV2
CASRGTSGLPVVF
TGTGCCAGCAGGGGGACTAGCGGGCTCCCAGTGGTCTTC
>TRBJ2-7|TRBD1|once|TRBV9
CASSQGTVSYEQYF
TGTGCCAGCAGCCAGGGGACAGTCTCCTACGAGCAGTACTTC
>TRBJ1-2|.|.|TRBV12-5
CASGPGGGYGYTF
TGTGCTAGTGGTCCGGGGGGGGGCTATGGCTACACCTTC
>TRBJ2-1|.|few|TRBV19
CASSNSGPSYNEQFF
TGTGCCAGTAGTAATAGCGGACCCTCCTACAATGAGCAGTTCTTC
>TRBJ1-2|TRBD1|.|TRBV18
CASSLDTGGAAEGYTF
TGTGCCAGCTCACTAGACACAGGGGGCGCGGCGGAGGGCTACACCTTC
>TRBJ2-1|TRBD2|.|TRBV18
CASSPVAGVGNEQFF
TGTGCCAGCTCACCCGTTGCGGGAGTCGGAAATGAGCAGTTCTTC
>TRBJ2-7|.|once|TRBV5-1
CASSLEPSGATYEQYF
TGCGCCAGCAGCTTGGAACCGAGCGGAGCGACCTACGAGCAGTACTTC
>TRBJ1-5|.|.|TRBV6-1
CASSAGEVLGQPQHF
TGTGCCAGCAGTGCCGGGGAGGTCTTGGGTCAGCCCCAGCATTTT
>TRBJ2-7|TRBD1|.|TRBV18
CASSPRRQGIDEQYF
TGTGCCAGCTCACCAAGGAGACAGGGTATCGACGAGCAGTACTTC
>TRBJ2-7|TRBD2|.|TRBV27
CASSLSGGSLYEQYF
TGTGCCAGCAGTTTATCTGGCGGGAGCCTTTACGAGCAGTACTTC
>TRBJ2-3|.|.|TRBV21-1
CASSKKAGGATDTQYF
TGTGCCAGCAGCAAAAAGGCGGGAGGGGCCACAGATACGCAGTATTTT
>TRBJ2-1|TRBD1|.|TRBV7-9
CASSPRDSPQQDEQFF
TGTGCCAGCAGCCCCAGGGACAGTCCCCAACAGGATGAGCAGTTCTTC
>TRBJ1-4|.|.|TRBV30
CAWGETVEKLFF
TGTGCCTGGGGGGAGACGGTGGAAAAACTGTTTTTT
>TRBJ2-2|.|few|TRBV14
CASSQDLGPGELFF
TGTGCCAGCAGCCAAGACCTGGGGCCCGGGGAGCTGTTTTTT
>TRBJ2-7|TRBD2|few|TRBV6-6
CASSPPPTSGHYEQYF
TGTGCCAGCAGTCCCCCCCCGACTAGCGGACACTACGAGCAGTACTTC
>TRBJ2-7|TRBD1|.|TRBV5-1
CASSKDRGGYEQYF
TGCGCCAGCAGCAAAGACAGGGGCGGCTACGAGCAGTACTTC
>TRBJ2-2|TRBD1|.|TRBV7-9
CASSWTGRTYTGELFF
TGTGCCAGCAGCTGGACAGGGAGGACCTACACCGGGGAGCTGTTTTTT
>TRBJ2-1|TRBD2|.|TRBV5-1
CASARPGTSGYNEQFF
TGCGCCAGCGCAAGACCCGGGACTAGCGGCTACAATGAGCAGTTCTTC
>TRBJ2-3|.|.|TRBV11-3
CASSLGPRISTDTQYF
TGTGCCAGCAGCTTGGGGCCACGAATCAGCACAGATACGCAGTATTTT
>TRBJ1-5|.|.|TRBV28
CASTTRRGANQPQHF
TGTGCCAGCACTACGCGTCGGGGGGCCAATCAGCCCCAGCATTTT
>TRBJ1-2|.|.|TRBV5-1
CASSLGANYGYTF
TGCGCCAGCAGCTTAGGAGCTAACTATGGCTACACCTTC
>TRBJ2-3|TRBD2|.|TRBV19
CASSPRLAGMTDTQYF
TGTGCCAGTAGTCCTCGACTAGCGGGAATGACAGATACGCAGTATTTT
>TRBJ2-6|.|.|TRBV7-2
CARSETAGANVLTF
TGTGCCAGGTCGGAGACAGCTGGGGCCAACGTCCTGACTTTC
>TRBJ1-1|TRBD1|.|TRBV6-5
CASSYSTGAVNTEAFF
TGTGCCAGCAGTTACTCCACAGGGGCGGTTAACACTGAAGCTTTCTTT
>TRBJ2-7|TRBD2|.|TRBV4-1
CASSQGPPAGAEEQYF
TGCGCCAGCAGCCAAGGTCCCCCAGCGGGAGCGGAAGAGCAGTACTTC
>TRBJ2-2|.|few|TRBV7-6
CASSLPQRVPGELFF
TGTGCCAGCAGCTTACCGCAGAGGGTTCCCGGGGAGCTGTTTTTT
>TRBJ1-2|TRBD1|.|TRBV7-9
CASSLVRDSHYGYTF
TGTGCCAGCAGCCTAGTCCGGGACAGTCACTATGGCTACACCTTC
>TRBJ2-4|TRBD1|.|TRBV11-3
CASRDRVGKNIQYF
TGTGCCAGCAGGGACAGGGTCGGCAAAAACATTCAGTACTTC
>TRBJ2-7|TRBD2|.|TRBV28
CASSSYTSGRAGWEQYF
TGTGCCAGCAGCTCATATACTAGCGGGAGGGCGGGGTGGGAGCAGTACTTC
>TRBJ1-2|.|.|TRBV5-1
CASSLNQGNVRGYTF
TGCGCCAGCAGCTTGAACCAGGGGAACGTCCGGGGCTACACCTTC
>TRBJ1-2|.|once|TRBV29-1
CSVGGNRDNYGYTF
TGCAGCGTTGGGGGAAACAGGGATAACTATGGCTACACCTTC
>TRBJ2-6|.|.|TRBV27
CATGQTGEGAGANVLTF
TGTGCCACCGGCCAGACAGGGGAGGGAGCTGGGGCCAACGTCCTGACTTTC
>TRBJ1-3|.|few|TRBV14
CASNRESELGNTIYF
TGTGCCAGTAACAGGGAATCAGAGCTGGGAAACACCATATATTTT
>TRBJ2-1|.|few|TRBV9
CASSVSNEQFF
TGTGCCAGCAGCGTGAGCAATGAGCAGTTCTTC
>TRBJ2-2|.|once|TRBV19
CASSPRAGELFF
TGTGCCAGTAGTCCCAGGGCCGGGGAGCTGTTTTTT
>TRBJ2-7|TRBD2|.|TRBV5-1
CASSLEGGTSGRRNEQYF
TGCGCCAGCAGCTTGGAAGGCGGGACTAGCGGGAGAAGGAACGAGCAGTACTTC
>TRBJ2-2|.|.|TRBV5-8
CASSLGQATGRTGELFF
TGTGCCAGCAGCTTGGGACAAGCGACAGGTCGCACCGGGGAGCTGTTTTTT